The clone carrying this T cell receptor (beta chain) has more than one count but fewer than ten. Its antigen is not identified. This sample is part of a study of CD4 T cells in relation to SARS-CoV-2 and coronaviruses. For the study at large: PBMCs were cultured with antigen for about eleven days before TCR beta sequencing. Study-level points and caveats: Pre-pandemic and post-infection samples never came from the same donor.

Unexposed donor CD4+ T cells date from about 2011-2018, before the COVID-19 pandemic. CD4+ T cells were isolated from the cells after more than nine days of culture. Sequenced by immunoSEQ multiplex PCR; TCRdb stores in-frame clones only, minus some. The sample comprises some 15,000 clones, 75% to 85% of which are singletons, and 15% to 17% rests with the top ten. Germline trimming cut 2 bases from V and 4 bases from J; bases unmatched to any gene: 2. Germline assignment: CDR1 SGHDT and CDR2 YYEEEE. The CDR3 is 13 amino acids. The sample consisted of CD4+ T cells from PBMCs, cultured in vitro. The TCR was taken from a human donor in good health. The gene calls are TRBV5-6 and TRBJ1-2; 7 bases line up with TRBD1. CDR3 region: CASSLPGGYGYTF. The DNA for the CDR3 is TGTGCCAGCAGCTTACCAGGGGGCTATGGCTACACCTTC.